This entry describes one T cell receptor beta chain. Original handling: Counts of nucleated cells, estimated from reference gene primer amplification, were obtained. Clones were sequenced by immunoSEQ multiplex PCR, and TCRdb holds only the in-frame ones, with some missing. V and J calls plus clone size are reproduced from that table; the DNA served to infer D and trimming. The table lists about 230,000 clones, approximately 80% of them singletons. The sample belongs to a study of blood T cell repertoires in COVID-19. Study context: Donors in the United States, Italy and Spain gave samples during acute or convalescent COVID-19.

CDR3 size: 18 residues. Trimming took off 2 bases at V and 0 bases at J, with 17 bases between the two ends. From germline, CDR1 is LNHDA and CDR2 SQIVND (reference sequence). The J gene is TRBJ1-5, the V gene TRBV19; maybe TRBD1 (6 bases). The receptor comes from a middle-aged man who had recovered from COVID-19. The sample consisted of peripheral blood. In DNA form, the CDR3 reads TGTGCCAGTAGTATAAGTAAGGGGGGGGATTATAGCAATCAGCCCCAGCATTTT. It specifies CASSISKGGDYSNQPQHF.